The 14 T cell receptor beta chains reported below all come from one sample, sequenced in a study of blood T cell repertoires in COVID-19. Produced via immunoSEQ multiplex PCR; TCRdb's table is partial and in-frame only. The repertoire holds 200,000 to 250,000 clones, with 87% as singletons. The source material was peripheral blood. These receptors originate from a woman between 18 and 29 years old who had recovered from COVID-19.

There are a few counts of this clone. J is TRBJ2-7 and V is TRBV7-9, with 10 positions matching TRBD2. Germline loops: CDR1 SEHNR, CDR2 FQNEAQ (reference sequence). Trimming cost V 2 bases and J 3 bases; bases outside gene matches: 4. The CDR3 consists of 15 residues. For the CDR3, the DNA is TGTGCCAGCAGCTTACTTACTAGCGGGAACTACGAGCAGTACTTC. Encoded protein: CASSLLTSGNYEQYF. Supplemented by reference TRBV7-9 and TRBJ2-7, the full variable domain reads DTGVSQNPRHKITKRGQNVTFRCDPISEHNRLYWYRQTLGQGPEFLTYFQNEAQLEKSRLLSDRFSAERPKGSFSTLEIQRTEQGDSAMYLCASSLLTSGNYEQYFGPGTRLTVT.

V and J are TRBV6-2 or TRBV6-3 and TRBJ1-1; tentatively, D is TRBD1 (5 bases). CDR3 length: 14 residues. The germline V gene has CDR1 MNHEY and CDR2 SVGEGT. Trimming took 0 bases from V and 5 from J, leaving 10 bases between them. The CDR3 bases are TGTGCCAGCAGTTACTCGGGGGGAGGTACTGAAGCTTTCTTT. This codes for CASSYSGGGTEAFF.

J is TRBJ2-3 and V is TRBV7-2; D not resolved. The germline CDR1 and CDR2 sequences are SGHTA and FQGNSA. V dropped 1 base and J dropped 0 bases, with 5 bases sitting between them. The CDR3 runs 14 residues. The chain's CDR3 is CASSLDYSTDTQYF. CDR3 DNA sequence: TGTGCCAGCAGCTTAGACTATAGCACAGATACGCAGTATTTT.

This CDR3 reads CATSRDSVTPTNEKLFF. In DNA, the CDR3 is TGTGCCACCAGCAGAGATTCGGTCACCCCAACTAATGAAAAACTGTTTTTT. V and J are TRBV15 and TRBJ1-4; no firm D call. V gave up 0 bases and J gave up 0 bases, with 11 bases separating them. The germline V gene has CDR1 LNHNV and CDR2 YYDKDF (reference sequence). The CDR3 sequence is 17 residues long.

This chain links TRBV27 with TRBJ1-2, with TRBD1 matching 9 bases. This CDR3 comprises 13 residues. Germline V lookup: CDR1 MNHEY, CDR2 SMNVEV (reference sequence). V gave up 6 bases and J gave up 8 bases; unmatched junction bases: 7. DNA for the CDR3: TGTGCCAGCAGCATGGGGACAGGGTACGGCTACACCTTC. It translates to CASSMGTGYGYTF.

The chain links TRBV7-2 to TRBJ2-2, with TRBD1 matching over 7 bases. Trimming at V came to 4 bases and at J to 2 bases, leaving 7 bases not matched to a gene. There are 16 residues in the CDR3. Germline-derived CDR1 and CDR2 are SGHTA and FQGNSA. CDR3 in amino acids: CASSYRQGVNTGELFF. As DNA, the CDR3 is TGTGCCAGCAGCTATCGACAGGGAGTTAACACCGGGGAGCTGTTTTTT.

The chain uses TRBV5-4 and TRBJ2-7, with TRBD1 matching 7 bases. The germline gives CDR1 SGHNT, CDR2 YYREEE (reference sequence). The CDR3 contains 16 residues. The V and J ends lost 4 bases and 0 bases, in that order; junction bases with no gene match: 10. The CDR3 bases are TGTGCCAGCAGCCCCCTCGGGACAGCGGACTCCTACGAGCAGTACTTC. Translation: CASSPLGTADSYEQYF. The variable domain in full, completed from reference TRBV5-4 and TRBJ2-7, reads ETGVTQSPTHLIKTRGQQVTLRCSSQSGHNTVSWYQQALGQGPQFIFQYYREEENGRGNFPPRFSGLQFPNYSSELNVNALELDDSALYLCASSPLGTADSYEQYFGPGTRLTVT.

The chain carries TRBV6-2 or TRBV6-3 and TRBJ1-1; D might be TRBD1 (5 bases). Germline values: CDR1 MNHEY, CDR2 SVGEGT. Trimming left V 3 bases short and J 4 bases short, with 15 bases between. The CDR3 is 15 amino acids. CDR3 bases: TGTGCCAGCAGTTATCCTCGGCAGGGCTTCACTGAAGCTTTCTTT. As protein: CASSYPRQGFTEAFF.

The count of this clone is one. The chain couples TRBV18 to TRBJ2-3; 9 bases agree with TRBD2. The length of the CDR3 is 15 residues. Looked up from germline, CDR1 is KGHSH and CDR2 is LQKENI. V trimming: 2 bases; J trimming: 4 bases; junction bases outside the gene matches: 4. The CDR3 sequence is CASSPTSGYADTQYF. The CDR3 nucleotides are TGTGCCAGCTCACCAACTAGCGGGTATGCAGATACGCAGTATTTT.

This clone was recorded a few times. CDR3 residues: CATSGSQGAYNEQFF. The CDR3 nucleotides read TGTGCCACCAGTGGTAGTCAGGGGGCATACAATGAGCAGTTCTTC. The chain uses TRBV24-1 and TRBJ2-1, with 8 positions matching TRBD1. The V segment lost 5 bases and the J segment 4 bases; nucleotides outside the gene matches: 6. CDR1 and CDR2 from the germline V gene are KGHDR and SFDVKD. The CDR3 spans 15 residues.

This chain joins TRBV4-3 and TRBJ1-2, with D uncertain. Trimming left V 0 bases short and J 4 bases short, with 9 bases between. CDR3 length equals 14 residues. Germline loops: CDR1 LGHNA, CDR2 YSLEER. In nucleotides, the CDR3 is TGCGCCAGCAGCCAAGATCTAGAGGGCTATGGCTACACCTTC. Translating gives CASSQDLEGYGYTF.

The V call is TRBV19, the J call TRBJ1-2; TRBD1 matches 7 bases. The V gene's germline CDR1 is LNHDA and CDR2 SQIVND (reference sequence). V dropped 5 bases and J dropped 2; count of bases not matched to a gene: 17. The CDR3 length is 18 residues. CDR3 sequence reads: CASSALIPAQTGNYGYTF. For the CDR3, the DNA is TGTGCCAGTAGTGCCCTTATTCCTGCCCAGACAGGGAACTATGGCTACACCTTC. The variable domain in full, completed from reference TRBV19 and TRBJ1-2, reads DGGITQSPKYLFRKEGQNVTLSCEQNLNHDAMYWYRQDPGQGLRLIYYSQIVNDFQKGDIAEGYSVSREKKESFPLTVTSAQKNPTAFYLCASSALIPAQTGNYGYTFGSGTRLTVV.

The V gene is TRBV5-1, the J gene TRBJ2-1; maybe TRBD1 (6 bases). Trimming cost V 0 bases and J 5 bases, with 9 bases left between them. CDR3 length: 14 residues. The germline V gene encodes CDR1 SGHRS and CDR2 YFSETQ. CDR3 DNA: TGCGCCAGCAGCTTGGGGGACACAAACAATGAGCAGTTCTTC. Protein product: CASSLGDTNNEQFF.

The rearrangement uses TRBV18 and TRBJ2-7; possible D gene TRBD1, 6 bases. Trimming shortened V by 4 bases and J by 5 bases, and 15 bases separated the two germline ends. The CDR3 is made up of 14 amino acids. Germline V gene sequence: CDR1 KGHSH, CDR2 LQKENI. The CDR3 spells CASSLQGSKDEQYF. CDR3 coding DNA: TGTGCCAGCTCACTACAGGGCTCTAAGGACGAGCAGTACTTC.